A single sample gave rise to the 18 T cell receptor beta chains below, sequenced in a study of breast tumors, draining lymph nodes, adjacent tissues. Each CDR3 protein is one row after TCRdb ran MiXCR on the multiplex PCR reads. Of about 230,000 distinct CDR3 sequences listed, approximately 29% are singletons. Axillary draining lymph nodes of breast cancer patients supplied the node samples. Sequencing was performed on axillary lymph node tissue. The receptors were sampled from a female donor with breast cancer. Some clones in this sample may be carry-over from other donors' samples.

The chain joins TRBV18 to TRBJ2-3; 14 bases line up with TRBD2. This CDR3 spans 16 amino acids. V shed 4 bases and J 5 bases; nucleotides not matched to a gene: 5. Germline V lookup: CDR1 KGHSH, CDR2 LQKENI. CDR3 amino acids: CASSHGTSGGKDTQYF. DNA for the CDR3: TGTGCCAGCTCACACGGGACTAGCGGGGGCAAAGATACGCAGTATTTT.

The table lists this clonotype with a few counts. This sequence may be a read error, since a much larger clone differs from it by one base. J is TRBJ1-3 and V is TRBV3-1; D remains unclear. Per germline, CDR1 LGHDT and CDR2 YNNKEL (reference sequence). The CDR3 has 17 residues. The CDR3 DNA follows: TGTCCCAGCAGCCATACCTCCTGGGCGAGCTCTGGAAACACCATATATTTT. It codes for CPSSHTSWASSGNTIYF.

This clonotype was recorded many times. The rearrangement links TRBV20-1 to TRBJ2-4; D not certain. Germline V gives CDR1 DFQATT, CDR2 SNEGSKA (reference sequence). The V end lost 7 bases, the J end lost 2 bases, and 12 bases lay between the germline ends. CDR3 length: 13 amino acids. The CDR3 region has the DNA TGCAGTGTCCCAAGGAATTCCAAAAACATTCAGTACTTC. This encodes CSVPRNSKNIQYF.

In this sample, this clonotype turned up many times. CDR3 in amino acids: CASSYSSGSYEQYF. CDR3 sequence (DNA): TGTGCCAGCAGTTACTCCAGCGGGAGCTACGAGCAGTACTTC. The chain uses TRBV6-2 or TRBV6-3 and TRBJ2-7; 8 bases agree with TRBD2. This CDR3 has 14 residues. V shed 0 bases, J shed 3 bases, and the junction held 1 base outside the gene matches. Germline loops: CDR1 MNHEY, CDR2 SVGEGT.

For this clonotype: A much larger clone lies a single base off, so this may be a read error. The V and J genes are TRBV12-3 or TRBV12-4 and TRBJ2-3, with D uncertain. V was clipped by 4 bases and J by 0 bases, with 14 bases between them. The CDR3 has 16 amino acids. CDR3 protein: CASSSALTTSTDTQYF. The CDR3 bases are TGTGCCAGCAGTTCTGCTCTTACTACTAGCACAGATACGCAGTATTTT.

Notes on this clonotype: Just one base apart from a much larger clone, this may be a read error. CDR3 residues: CSARAAGRRETQYF. The DNA for the CDR3 is TGCAGTGCTAGAGCCGCAGGGAGGAGGGAGACCCAGTACTTC. The V call is TRBV20-1, the J call TRBJ2-5; tentatively, D is TRBD2 (6 bases). This CDR3 contains 14 residues. Per germline, CDR1 DFQATT and CDR2 SNEGSKA (reference sequence). V was trimmed by 1 base and J by 5 bases, leaving 14 bases between them.

The table lists this clonotype with many counts. The chain combines TRBV7-3 with TRBJ2-2; no clear D gene. Germline CDR1 is SGHTA and CDR2 is FQGTGA. V was pared by 2 bases and J by 7 bases, with 5 bases between. This CDR3 has 12 amino acids. The CDR3 protein is CASSLGNGELFF. In nucleotides, the CDR3 is TGTGCCAGCAGCTTAGGGAACGGGGAGCTGTTTTTT.

In this sample, this clonotype turned up many times. The V call is TRBV30, the J call TRBJ1-2; TRBD1 is a possible D gene (6 bases). Germline lookup yields CDR1 GTSNPN and CDR2 SVGIG (reference sequence). The CDR3 totals 15 residues. The germline V and J ends were trimmed by 0 bases and 4 bases, with 15 bases remaining between them. The CDR3 sequence is CAWSVRKGEGYGYTF. CDR3 bases: TGTGCCTGGAGTGTACGAAAGGGGGAGGGCTATGGCTACACCTTC.

Relative to its sample, this clonotype is medium-sized (0.01 to 0.1%). The chain combines TRBV7-2 with TRBJ2-5; D is unclear. CDR1 and CDR2 from the germline V gene are SGHTA and FQGNSA. The CDR3 has 13 amino acids. Between the trimmed V and J ends, which lost 5 bases and 5 bases, there was a span of 12 bases. Here the CDR3 reads CASSRPVTETQYF. The DNA of the CDR3 is TGTGCCAGCAGCCGACCCGTAACCGAGACCCAGTACTTC.

The gene calls are TRBV7-9 and TRBJ1-1; D uncertain. CDR3 length equals 12 residues. Germline V gene sequence: CDR1 SEHNR, CDR2 FQNEAQ (reference sequence). The germline V and J ends were trimmed by 5 bases and 5 bases, with 9 bases remaining between them. This CDR3 is CASSLGRTEAFF. Written as DNA, the CDR3 is TGTGCCAGCAGCCTAGGACGGACTGAAGCTTTCTTT.

This clonotype has a handful of counts. This sequence joins TRBV19 and TRBJ1-1; 8 positions agree with TRBD1. Losses at the gene ends were 5 bases for V and 3 bases for J; bases not matched to a gene: 8. The germline CDR1 and CDR2 sequences are LNHDA and SQIVND (reference sequence). The CDR3 runs to 15 residues. In nucleotides, the CDR3 is TGTGCCAGTAGTCGGCAGGGGGCGGAGTACACTGAAGCTTTCTTT. It yields the protein CASSRQGAEYTEAFF. Full variable domain (outside the CDR3, taken from reference TRBV19 and TRBJ1-1): DGGITQSPKYLFRKEGQNVTLSCEQNLNHDAMYWYRQDPGQGLRLIYYSQIVNDFQKGDIAEGYSVSREKKESFPLTVTSAQKNPTAFYLCASSRQGAEYTEAFFGQGTRLTVV.

The chain links TRBV10-2 to TRBJ2-1, with D maybe TRBD2 (5 bases). This CDR3 spans 12 amino acids. Germline V gives CDR1 WSHSY, CDR2 SAAADI. V was pared by 6 bases and J by 6 bases, with 9 bases between. DNA for the CDR3: TGCGCCAGCAGAGATCGGGGCAATGAGCAGTTCTTC. Protein: CASRDRGNEQFF.

As regards this clonotype: The junction departs from germline at one end; a sequencing error may be responsible. The chain uses TRBV20-1 and TRBJ2-1; the match to TRBD2 covers 7 bases. Germline V gives CDR1 DFQATT, CDR2 SNEGSKA (reference sequence). The CDR3 spans 13 residues. The CDR3 DNA reads as TGCAGTGCTCCGGGCGGGAGACGGAATGCGCAGTTCTTC. Translated: CSAPGGRRNAQFF.

This clonotype has just a few counts. A much larger clone is a single base away; this may be a read error. The chain combines TRBV3-1 with TRBJ2-7; no reliable D call. CDR3 length: 13 amino acids. Germline CDR1 reads LGHDT; CDR2 reads YNNKEL (reference sequence). CDR3 region: CPSSQDLGQFRYF. CDR3 DNA: TGTCCCAGCAGCCAAGATCTTGGGCAGTTTAGGTACTTC.

This CDR3 is CSARAGTGGSEQYF. As DNA, the CDR3 is TGCAGTGCTAGAGCAGGGACAGGGGGCTCCGAGCAGTACTTC. The chain carries TRBV20-1 and TRBJ2-7; 12 nucleotides align to TRBD1. The CDR3 extends over 14 amino acids. The germline V gene encodes CDR1 DFQATT and CDR2 SNEGSKA (reference sequence). The V and J ends lost 1 base and 6 bases, in that order; junction bases with no gene match: 4.

This clonotype was recorded a few times. V usage is TRBV25-1 and J usage is TRBJ2-5; a weak D match, TRBD1 (6 bases). Germline CDR1 is MGHDK and CDR2 is SYGVNS. This CDR3 is 14 amino acids long. Here the CDR3 DNA reads TGTGCTAGCCGACCACAGGGTAGCCAAGAGACCCAGTACTTC. Its translation is CASRPQGSQETQYF.

This clonotype has at least ten counts. The genes are TRBV4-1 and TRBJ2-1; D might be TRBD2 (6 bases). The germline CDR1 and CDR2 sequences are MGHRA and YSYEKL. Trimming took 4 bases from V and 2 from J, leaving 15 bases between them. This CDR3 contains 16 residues. CDR3 protein: CASSRTGEFPYNEQFF. The CDR3 nucleotides are TGCGCCAGCAGCCGAACGGGAGAGTTTCCCTACAATGAGCAGTTCTTC.

The chain recombines TRBV28 with TRBJ1-1; D is possibly TRBD1 (6 bases). The CDR3 is 17 amino acids. V was pared by 3 bases and J by 4 bases, with 21 bases between. The germline CDR1 and CDR2 sequences are MDHEN and SYDVKM. The CDR3 protein is CASSFWGATGGVTEAFF. In nucleotides, the CDR3 is TGTGCCAGCAGTTTCTGGGGGGCGACAGGTGGAGTCACTGAAGCTTTCTTT. The variable domain in full, with the rest retrieved from reference TRBV28 and TRBJ1-1, is DVKVTQSSRYLVKRTGEKVFLECVQDMDHENMFWYRQDPGLGLRLIYFSYDVKMKEKGDIPEGYSVSREKKERFSLILESASTNQTSMYLCASSFWGATGGVTEAFFGQGTRLTVV.